This T cell receptor beta chain came from a study of T-cell reconstitution after alpha-beta-depleted transplantation in children. Study findings and constraints: At around two months after transplant, the alpha-beta T cells were reportedly derived from several hundred expanded clones that came from non-depleted graft cells.

V was pared by 3 bases and J by 5 bases, with 8 bases between. Germline CDR1 is SEHNR and CDR2 is FQNEAQ (reference sequence). CDR3 length: 13 residues. As regards this clonotype: Its antigen is not known.

A library of TCRbeta sequences, prepared with unique molecular identifiers, was generated. TCRdb reprocessed the PCR reads via MiXCR and lists one record per CDR3 protein. The sample holds more than 400,000 distinct CDR3 sequences, over 10% seen once. This sequence was found in a female patient aged 2 to 10 who had a stem cell transplant for aplastic anemia, so the T cells may come from the graft donor. The input for sequencing was PBMCs, mostly from graft donor cells, taken 180 days after TCRalphabeta/CD19-depleted stem cell transplant. The V gene is TRBV7-9, the J gene TRBJ2-1; D is undetermined. As DNA, the CDR3 is TGTGCCAGCAGCTTCTGGACCCACAATGAGCAGTTCTTC. It codes for CASSFWTHNEQFF.